The rows below give T cell receptor beta chains drawn from one sample of a study of blood T cell repertoires in COVID-19. The assay was immunoSEQ multiplex PCR, and TCRdb's table has in-frame clones only and misses some. The data hold approximately 160,000 clones, with roughly nine tenths observed a single time. Sequenced sample: peripheral blood. The receptors were sampled from a woman in her 70s with acute or convalescent COVID-19. Each CDR3 is given with its conserved first and last residue. Each record gives: V gene, CDR3 protein.

>TRBV7-7
CASSLGAGRAHEQFF
>TRBV4-1
CASSQSGTGYGYTF
>TRBV9
CASSTGGYGYTF
>TRBV19
CASSTRSAGELFF
>TRBV4-3
CASSPGAGSGNTIYF
>TRBV30
CAWSVPLNPSTDTQYF
>TRBV6-5
CASTSRERNTEAFF
>TRBV21-1
CASSKANSSYEQYF
>TRBV3-1/TRBV3-2
CASSQLLVPTQYF
>TRBV6-2/TRBV6-3
CASSSSGTGRLFF
>TRBV11-2
CASSRTGIETQYF
>TRBV5-6
CASSLDRAETQYF
>TRBV9
CASSVEGAGTEAFF
>TRBV5-1
CASSSRDRPNNEQFF
>TRBV18
CASSPAGRGASGANVLTF
>TRBV3-1/TRBV3-2
CASSQGLAGGGSYNEQFF
>TRBV5-1
CASSPQQGFDTEAFF
>TRBV4-1
CASSQEVRTDTQYF
>TRBV9
CASSPATGGYEQYF
>TRBV6-2/TRBV6-3
CASSYSTGVTEAFF
>TRBV7-9
CASSLAGTGGQAFF
>TRBV28
CAIKQKAKNIQYF
>TRBV5-1
CASSFIETQYF
>TRBV6-2/TRBV6-3
CASSYSAHRGNSPLHF